This T cell receptor beta chain was observed in a study of cytomegalovirus exposure and HLA in healthy donors. Turning to the study itself: From some 180 million T cells, an earlier analysis saw approximately 110 million unique TCR beta sequences.

Notes on this clone: The target antigen is unknown.

PCR involved 60 Vbeta and 13 Jbeta primers. The table came from immunoSEQ multiplex PCR; TCRdb's copy has only in-frame clones and leaves some out. Here the sample spans 150,000 to 200,000 clones, 65% to 85% being singletons. Findings and limits, study-wide: TRBV6-2, TRBV6-3 and some other V segments were unresolvable in 87-base-pair reads.

V lost 3 bases and J lost 15; bases outside the gene matches: 13. The germline gives CDR1 KGHSH, CDR2 LQKENI. The CDR3 extends over 15 amino acids. The sequence derives from a man in his fifties or sixties in good health and CMV-seronegative. Source material: PBMCs. V usage is TRBV18 and J usage is TRBJ2-1, with 11 positions matching TRBD2. CDR3 nucleotides: TGTGCCAGCTCACCCCCTAGCGGGGGGCATAATACCCCGTTCTTC. It codes for CASSPPSGGHNTPFF.